This TCR beta chain was found in a study of human T cells and chemical hapten exposure. Time point reported: pre-sensitization, week 0. The treatment was: therapeutic diphenylcyclopropenone sensitization with weekly scalp DPC. From the RACE reads, TCRdb called clonotypes with MiXCR, one entry per CDR3 protein. The profile shows around 250,000 distinct CDR3 sequences, approximately 8.6% of them singletons. Trimming removed 2 bases at V and 4 bases at J, with 18 bases between. Germline CDR1 is SGHDT and CDR2 is YYEEEE. CDR3 size: 16 residues. This clonotype has only a few counts. V usage is TRBV5-6 and J usage is TRBJ2-5; perhaps TRBD1 as D (6 bases). The TCR originated in a woman aged 35 to 49 with alopecia areata. Some clones in this sample may be carry-over from other donors' samples. The input for sequencing was whole blood, taken in connection with sensitization to the hapten diphenylcyclopropenone (DPC). The CDR3 sequence: CASSFNTGTRGETQYF. In nucleotides, the CDR3 is TGTGCCAGCAGCTTTAACACCGGGACCAGGGGAGAGACCCAGTACTTC.